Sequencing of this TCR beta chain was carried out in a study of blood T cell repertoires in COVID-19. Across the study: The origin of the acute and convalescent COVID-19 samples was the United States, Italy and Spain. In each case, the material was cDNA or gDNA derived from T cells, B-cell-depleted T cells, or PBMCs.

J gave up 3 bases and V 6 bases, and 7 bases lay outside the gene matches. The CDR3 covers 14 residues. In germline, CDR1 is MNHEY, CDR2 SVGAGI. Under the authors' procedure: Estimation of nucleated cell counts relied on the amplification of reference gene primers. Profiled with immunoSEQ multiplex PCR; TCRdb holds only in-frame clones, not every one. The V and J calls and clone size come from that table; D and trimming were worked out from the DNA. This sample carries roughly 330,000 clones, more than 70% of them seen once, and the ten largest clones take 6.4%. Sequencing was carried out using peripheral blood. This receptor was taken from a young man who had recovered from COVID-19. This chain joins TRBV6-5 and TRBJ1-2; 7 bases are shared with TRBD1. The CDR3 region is CASRGAGGYYGYTF. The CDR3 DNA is TGTGCCAGCAGGGGCGCAGGGGGTTACTATGGCTACACCTTC.